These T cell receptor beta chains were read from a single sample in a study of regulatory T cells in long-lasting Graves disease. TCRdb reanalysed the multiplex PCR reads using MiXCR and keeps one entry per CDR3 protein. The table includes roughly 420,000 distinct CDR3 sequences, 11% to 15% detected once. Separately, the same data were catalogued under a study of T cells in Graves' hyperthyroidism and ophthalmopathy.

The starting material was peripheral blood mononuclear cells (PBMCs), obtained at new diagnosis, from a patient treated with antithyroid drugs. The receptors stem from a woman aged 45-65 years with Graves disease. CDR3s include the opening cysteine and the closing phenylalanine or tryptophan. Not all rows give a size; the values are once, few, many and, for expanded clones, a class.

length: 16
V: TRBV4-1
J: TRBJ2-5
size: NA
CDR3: CASSQARASGQETQYF

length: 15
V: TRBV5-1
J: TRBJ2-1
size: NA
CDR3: CASRAGLADYNEQFF

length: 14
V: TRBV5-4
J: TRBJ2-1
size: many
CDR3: CASSLGAPHNEQFF

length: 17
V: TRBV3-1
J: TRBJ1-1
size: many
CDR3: CASSQAPGQGARTEAFF

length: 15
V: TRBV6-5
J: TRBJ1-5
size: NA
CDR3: CASSYSGGLRQPQHF

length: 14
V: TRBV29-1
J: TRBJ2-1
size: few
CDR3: CSVGQDSSYNEQFF

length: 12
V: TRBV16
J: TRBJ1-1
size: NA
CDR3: CASSQGGRKAFF

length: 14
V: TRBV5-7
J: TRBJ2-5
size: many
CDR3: CASSLVEGWETQYF

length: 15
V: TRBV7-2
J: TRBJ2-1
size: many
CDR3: CASSFQTGFTMKQFF

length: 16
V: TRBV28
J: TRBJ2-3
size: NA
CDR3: CASSLSPWGSTDTQYF

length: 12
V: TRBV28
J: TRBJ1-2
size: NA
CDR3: CASSLKGHGYTF

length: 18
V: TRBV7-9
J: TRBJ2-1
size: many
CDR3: CASSSRTSPPSSYNEQFF

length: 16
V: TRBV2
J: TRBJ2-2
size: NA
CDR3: CASSAQGAINTGELFF

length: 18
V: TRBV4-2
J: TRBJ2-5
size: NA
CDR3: CASSQVPTLAGGIETQYF

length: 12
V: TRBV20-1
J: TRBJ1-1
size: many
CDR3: CSAREGAAEAFF

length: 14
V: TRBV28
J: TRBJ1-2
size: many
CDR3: CASGTGGIYYGYTF

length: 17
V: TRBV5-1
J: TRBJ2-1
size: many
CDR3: CASSLGSGRSSYNEQFF

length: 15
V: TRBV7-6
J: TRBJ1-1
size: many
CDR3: CASSVTPGVSTEAFF

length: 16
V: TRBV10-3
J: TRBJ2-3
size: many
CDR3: CAISAAAAGQADTQYF

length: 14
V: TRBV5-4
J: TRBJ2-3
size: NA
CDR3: CASSLDKSTDTQYF

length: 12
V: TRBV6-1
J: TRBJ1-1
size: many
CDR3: CAIRLANTEAFF

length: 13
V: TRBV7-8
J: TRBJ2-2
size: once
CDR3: CASSLTSRGELFF

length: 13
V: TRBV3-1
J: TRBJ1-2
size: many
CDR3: CASSHVANYGYTF

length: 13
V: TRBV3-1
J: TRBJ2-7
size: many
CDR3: CASSQRNSYEQYF

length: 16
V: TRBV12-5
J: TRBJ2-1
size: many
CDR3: CASASGVHTSYNEQFF

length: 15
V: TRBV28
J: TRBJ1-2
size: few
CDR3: CASSPPRTEHYGYTF

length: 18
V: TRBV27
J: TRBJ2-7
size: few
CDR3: CASSLPQNQLAGEYEQHF

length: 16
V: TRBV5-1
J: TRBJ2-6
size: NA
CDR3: CASSLSGVSGANVLTF

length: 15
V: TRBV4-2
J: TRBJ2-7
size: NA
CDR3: CASSQGWTPSYEQYF

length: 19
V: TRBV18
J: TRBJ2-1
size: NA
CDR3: CASSLPGLAGPSSYNEQFF

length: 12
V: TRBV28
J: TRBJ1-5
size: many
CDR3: CANAGRNQPQHF

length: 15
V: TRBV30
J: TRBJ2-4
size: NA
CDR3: CAWSQEALAKNIQYF

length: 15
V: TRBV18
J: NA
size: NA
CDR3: CASSPPGTAKNIQYF

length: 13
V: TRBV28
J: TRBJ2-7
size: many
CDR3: CASSSDSYYEQYF

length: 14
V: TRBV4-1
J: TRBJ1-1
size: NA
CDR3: CASSQGGDRGRAFF

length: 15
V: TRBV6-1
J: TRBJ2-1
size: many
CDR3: CASSVAGTSYNEQFF

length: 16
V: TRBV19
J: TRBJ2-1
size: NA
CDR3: CASSIKRRSSYNEQFF

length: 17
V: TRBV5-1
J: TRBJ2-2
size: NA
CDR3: CASSLWTSGKGTGELFF

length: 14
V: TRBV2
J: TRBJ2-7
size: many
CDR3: CASSEGLLSYEQYF

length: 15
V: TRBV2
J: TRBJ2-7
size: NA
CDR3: CASSEDRDPPYEQYF

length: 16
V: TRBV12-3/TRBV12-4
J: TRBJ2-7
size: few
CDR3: CASSPQTGFGSYEQYF

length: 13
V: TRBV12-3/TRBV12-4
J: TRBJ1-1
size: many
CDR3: CASRPQANTEAFF

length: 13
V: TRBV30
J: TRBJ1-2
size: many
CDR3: CAWSSLGGYGYTF

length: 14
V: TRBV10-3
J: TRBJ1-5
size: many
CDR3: CAISVDRGGQPQHF

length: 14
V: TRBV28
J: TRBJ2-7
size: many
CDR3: CASSLGGGGYEQYF

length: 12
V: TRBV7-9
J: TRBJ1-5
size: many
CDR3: CASSVVDQPQHF

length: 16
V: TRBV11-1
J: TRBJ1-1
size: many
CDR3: CASSLSLEGTAGEAFF

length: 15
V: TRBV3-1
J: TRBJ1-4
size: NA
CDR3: CASNQDPGTNEKLFF

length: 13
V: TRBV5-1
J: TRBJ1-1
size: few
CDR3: CASSFGDITEAFF

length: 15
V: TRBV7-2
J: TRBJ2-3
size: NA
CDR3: CASSLVGGSSNTQYF

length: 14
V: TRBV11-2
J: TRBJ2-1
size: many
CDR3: CASSLVGVWNEQFF

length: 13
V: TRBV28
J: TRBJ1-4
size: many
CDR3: CASRTGGRGKLFF

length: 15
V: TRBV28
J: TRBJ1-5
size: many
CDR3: CASSPRGASNQPQHF

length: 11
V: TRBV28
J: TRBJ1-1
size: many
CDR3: CASSLYLEAFF

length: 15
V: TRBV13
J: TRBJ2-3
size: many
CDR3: CASSLVTTATDTQYF